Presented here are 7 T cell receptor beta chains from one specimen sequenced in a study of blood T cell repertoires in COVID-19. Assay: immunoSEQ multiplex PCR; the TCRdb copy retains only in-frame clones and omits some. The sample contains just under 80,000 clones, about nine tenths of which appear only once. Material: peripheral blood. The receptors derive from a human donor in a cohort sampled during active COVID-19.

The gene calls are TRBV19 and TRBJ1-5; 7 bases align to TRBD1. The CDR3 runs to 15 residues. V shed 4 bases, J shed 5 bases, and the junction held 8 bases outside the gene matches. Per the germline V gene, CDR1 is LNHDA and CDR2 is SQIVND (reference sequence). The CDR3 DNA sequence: TGTGCCAGTAGTACCCTAAACAGGGGTGATCAGCCCCAGCATTTT. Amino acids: CASSTLNRGDQPQHF.

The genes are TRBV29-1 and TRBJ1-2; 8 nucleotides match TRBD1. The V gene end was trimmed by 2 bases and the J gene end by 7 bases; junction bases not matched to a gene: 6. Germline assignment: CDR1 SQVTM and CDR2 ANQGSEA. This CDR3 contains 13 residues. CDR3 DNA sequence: TGCAGCGTTGAATTGGTCAGGGGGCTTGGCTACACCTTC. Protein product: CSVELVRGLGYTF.

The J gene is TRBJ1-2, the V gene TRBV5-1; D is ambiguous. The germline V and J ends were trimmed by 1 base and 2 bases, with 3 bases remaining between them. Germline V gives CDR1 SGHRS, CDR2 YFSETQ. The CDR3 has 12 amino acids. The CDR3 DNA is TGCGCCAGCAGCTTGCAGAACTATGGCTACACCTTC. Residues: CASSLQNYGYTF.

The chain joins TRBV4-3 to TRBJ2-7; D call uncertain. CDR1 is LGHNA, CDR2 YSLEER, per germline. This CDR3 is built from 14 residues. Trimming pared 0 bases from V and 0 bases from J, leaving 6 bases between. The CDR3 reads CASSQDPGSYEQYF. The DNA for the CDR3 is TGCGCCAGCAGCCAAGATCCGGGCTCCTACGAGCAGTACTTC.

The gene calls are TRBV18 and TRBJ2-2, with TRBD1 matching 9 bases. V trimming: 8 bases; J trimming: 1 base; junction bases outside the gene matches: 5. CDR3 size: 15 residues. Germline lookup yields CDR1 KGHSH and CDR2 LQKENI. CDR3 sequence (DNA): TGTGCCAGCCCGGGACAGGGTATGAACACCGGGGAGCTGTTTTTT. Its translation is CASPGQGMNTGELFF.

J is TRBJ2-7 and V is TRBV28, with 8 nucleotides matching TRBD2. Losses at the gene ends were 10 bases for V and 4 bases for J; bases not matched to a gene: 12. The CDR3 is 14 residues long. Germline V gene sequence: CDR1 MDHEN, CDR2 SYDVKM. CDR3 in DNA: TGTGCCACCTCCAAGGTAGCGGGACCGTACGAGCAGTACTTC. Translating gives CATSKVAGPYEQYF.

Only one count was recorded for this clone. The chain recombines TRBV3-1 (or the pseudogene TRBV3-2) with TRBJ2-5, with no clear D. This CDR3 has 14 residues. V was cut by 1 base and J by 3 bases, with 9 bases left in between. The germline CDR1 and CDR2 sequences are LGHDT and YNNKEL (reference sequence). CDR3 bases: TGTGCCAGCAGCCAAGTTTTAGATAAAGAGACCCAGTACTTC. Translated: CASSQVLDKETQYF.